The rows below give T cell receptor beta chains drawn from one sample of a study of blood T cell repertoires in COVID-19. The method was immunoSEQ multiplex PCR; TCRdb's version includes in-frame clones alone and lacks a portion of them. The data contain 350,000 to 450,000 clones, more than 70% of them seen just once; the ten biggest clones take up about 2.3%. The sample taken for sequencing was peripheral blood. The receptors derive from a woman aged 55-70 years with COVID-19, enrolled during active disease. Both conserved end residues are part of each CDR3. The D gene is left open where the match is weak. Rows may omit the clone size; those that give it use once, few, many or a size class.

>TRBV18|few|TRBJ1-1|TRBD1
TGTGCCAGCTCACCCGACAGGGGTGACGCTGAAGCTTTCTTT
CASSPDRGDAEAFF
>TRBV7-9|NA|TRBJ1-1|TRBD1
TGTGCCAGTGCCAGGGGGGCTTCGAACACTGAAGCTTTCTTT
CASARGASNTEAFF
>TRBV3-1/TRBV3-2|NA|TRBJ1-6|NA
TGTGCCAGCAGCCGCGGGACGTATAATTCACCCCTCCACTTT
CASSRGTYNSPLHF
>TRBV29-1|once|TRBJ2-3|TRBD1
TGCAGCGCTGGGGACAGGGGGAACACAGATACGCAGTATTTT
CSAGDRGNTDTQYF
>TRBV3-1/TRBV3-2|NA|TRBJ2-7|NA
TGTGCCAGCAGCCAAGCGGGGGGCGGGACCTACGAGCAGTACTTC
CASSQAGGGTYEQYF
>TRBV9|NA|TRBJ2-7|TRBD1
TGTGCCAGCAGGGAGCGACAGGGCGGTTCCTACGAGCAGTACTTC
CASRERQGGSYEQYF
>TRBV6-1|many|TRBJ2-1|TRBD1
TGTGCCAGCAGTGAAGGCAGGGGGCAACGGTTCTTC
CASSEGRGQRFF
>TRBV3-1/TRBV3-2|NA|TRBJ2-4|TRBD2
TGTGCCAGCAGCTTTAAGCGGGGGGGCCTTGGAAACATTCAGTACTTC
CASSFKRGGLGNIQYF
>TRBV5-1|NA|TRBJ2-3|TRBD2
TGCGCCAGCAGCTTGCTCCGAGCGGGGGCCGCAGATACGCAGTATTTT
CASSLLRAGAADTQYF
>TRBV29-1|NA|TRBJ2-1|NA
TGCAGCGTTGCAAACCTATACAATGAGCAGTTCTTC
CSVANLYNEQFF
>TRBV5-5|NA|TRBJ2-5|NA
TGTGCCAGCACCACCTATTTCGGGAAAGAGACCCAGTACTTC
CASTTYFGKETQYF
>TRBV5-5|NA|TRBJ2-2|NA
TGTGCCAGCAGCTTTCGAGGGTCGGTAGGGACCGGGGAGCTGTTTTTT
CASSFRGSVGTGELFF
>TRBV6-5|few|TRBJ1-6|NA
TGTGCCAGCAGTTACTCTGAGACGGGAAATTCACCCCTCCACTTT
CASSYSETGNSPLHF
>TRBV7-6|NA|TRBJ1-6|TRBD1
TGTGCCAGCAGCGACGGACAGGAAAATTCACCCCTCCACTTT
CASSDGQENSPLHF
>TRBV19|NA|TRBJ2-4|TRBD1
TGTGCCAGCGGCACCGACAGGGGGACAAACATTCAGTACTTC
CASGTDRGTNIQYF
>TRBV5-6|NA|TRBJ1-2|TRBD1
TGTGCCAGCAGAGAGTCCGGACAGGGTAAATTTGGCTACACCTTC
CASRESGQGKFGYTF
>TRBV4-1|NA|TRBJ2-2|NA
TGCGCCAGCAGCCAAGAACGGTCGTGGGCGTCAAACACCGGGGAGCTGTTTTTT
CASSQERSWASNTGELFF
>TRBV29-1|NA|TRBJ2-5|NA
TGCAGCGTTGAGGTCCAGCAAGAGACCCAGTACTTC
CSVEVQQETQYF
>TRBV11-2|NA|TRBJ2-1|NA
TGTGCCAGCAGAGACGGGTACAATGAGCAGTTCTTC
CASRDGYNEQFF
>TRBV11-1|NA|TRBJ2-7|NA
TGTGCCAGCAGCCGCACCCCCGGACAGAACTACGAGCAGTACTTC
CASSRTPGQNYEQYF
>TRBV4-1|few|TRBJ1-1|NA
TGCGCCAGCAGCCAAGATAGGGGGTATAACACTGAAGCTTTCTTT
CASSQDRGYNTEAFF
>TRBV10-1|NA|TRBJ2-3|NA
TGCGCCAGCTCAACGCAGGACAACGCAGATACGCAGTATTTT
CASSTQDNADTQYF
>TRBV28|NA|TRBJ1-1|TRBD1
TGTGCCAGCAGCCCCTACAGGGGCCCTGAAGCTTTCTTT
CASSPYRGPEAFF
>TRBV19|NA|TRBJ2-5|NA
TGTGCCAGTAGTAATAGGGCGGGTGAGACCCAGTACTTC
CASSNRAGETQYF
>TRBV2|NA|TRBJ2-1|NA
TGTGCCAGCAGTGAGGCAGGATACAATGAGCAGTTCTTC
CASSEAGYNEQFF
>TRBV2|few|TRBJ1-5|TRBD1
TGTGCCAGCAGTGGTACAGGGGGGAAACAGCCCCAGCATTTT
CASSGTGGKQPQHF
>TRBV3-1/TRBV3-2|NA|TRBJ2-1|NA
TGTGCCAGCAGCCAAGGCAGGGAAACCTACAATGAGCAGTTCTTC
CASSQGRETYNEQFF
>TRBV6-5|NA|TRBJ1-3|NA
TGTGCCAGCAGTTACTCGGCGACTTTATCTGGAAACACCATATATTTT
CASSYSATLSGNTIYF
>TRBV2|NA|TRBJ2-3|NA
TGTGCCAGCAATCGGGACACTTACACAGATACGCAGTATTTT
CASNRDTYTDTQYF
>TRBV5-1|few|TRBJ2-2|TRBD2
TGCGCCAGCAGCCAAGGGACTAGCGGGGTCCGCGGGGAGCTGTTTTTT
CASSQGTSGVRGELFF
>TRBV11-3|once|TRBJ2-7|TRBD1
TGTGCCAGCAGCAAGGGACAGAATGGTTACGAGCAGTACTTC
CASSKGQNGYEQYF
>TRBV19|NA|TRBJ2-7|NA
TGTGCCAGTAGATCGACTTATAAAAGCTCCTACGAGCAGTACTTC
CASRSTYKSSYEQYF
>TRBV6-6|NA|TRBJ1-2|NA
TGTGCCAGCAGTTACTCGGACAGAGATGGCTACACCTTC
CASSYSDRDGYTF
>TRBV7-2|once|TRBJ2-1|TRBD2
TGTGCCAGCAGCTTAATGCGGGGGGGCCTCTCTGAGCAGTTCTTC
CASSLMRGGLSEQFF
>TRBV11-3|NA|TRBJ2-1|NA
TGTGCCAGCAGCCGAAGCAGCGCGGCGAATGAGCAGTTCTTC
CASSRSSAANEQFF
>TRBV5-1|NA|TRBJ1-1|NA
TGCGCCAGCAGCTTGGGACAAGGTATGAACACTGAAGCTTTCTTT
CASSLGQGMNTEAFF
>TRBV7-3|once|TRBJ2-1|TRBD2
TGTGCCAGCAGCTTATTGGGGACTAGCGGCTACAATGAGCAGTTCTTC
CASSLLGTSGYNEQFF
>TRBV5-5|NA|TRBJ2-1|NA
TGTGCCAGCAGCTCGGTCGGAGGGCAGCGGCTTAACAATGAGCAGTTCTTC
CASSSVGGQRLNNEQFF
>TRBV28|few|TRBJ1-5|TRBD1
TGTGCCACCCGCTCAGGGGGCTTTAGCAATCAGCCCCAGCATTTT
CATRSGGFSNQPQHF